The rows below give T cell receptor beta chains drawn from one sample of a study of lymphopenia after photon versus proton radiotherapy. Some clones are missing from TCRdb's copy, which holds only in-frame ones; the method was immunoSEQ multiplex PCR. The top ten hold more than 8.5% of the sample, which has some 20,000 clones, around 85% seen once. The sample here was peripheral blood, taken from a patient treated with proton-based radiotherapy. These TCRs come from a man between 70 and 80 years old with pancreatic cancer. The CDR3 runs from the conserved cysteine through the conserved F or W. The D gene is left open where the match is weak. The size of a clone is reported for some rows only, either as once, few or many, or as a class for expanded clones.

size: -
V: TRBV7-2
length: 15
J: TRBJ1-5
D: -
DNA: TGTGCCAGCAGCTTAGTAATCAATAGCAATCAGCCCCAGCATTTT
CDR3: CASSLVINSNQPQHF

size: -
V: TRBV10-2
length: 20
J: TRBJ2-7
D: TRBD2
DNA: TGCGCCAGCAGCACATATACTCCGCGACTAGCGGGGGGGCGCTCCTACGAGCAGTACTTC
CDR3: CASSTYTPRLAGGRSYEQYF

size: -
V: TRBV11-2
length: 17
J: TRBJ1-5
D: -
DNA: TGTGCCAGCAGCTTAGGTCAAGGAACAGTTGGCAATCAGCCCCAGCATTTT
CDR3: CASSLGQGTVGNQPQHF

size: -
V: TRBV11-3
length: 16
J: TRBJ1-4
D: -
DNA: TGTGCCAGCAGCTTAGCGGGTGGCAAGCCCGGGGAAAAACTGTTTTTT
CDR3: CASSLAGGKPGEKLFF

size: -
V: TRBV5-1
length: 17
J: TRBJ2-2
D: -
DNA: TGCGCCAGCAGCTTGCTGGTAGGGCCAGGGAACACCGGGGAGCTGTTTTTT
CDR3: CASSLLVGPGNTGELFF

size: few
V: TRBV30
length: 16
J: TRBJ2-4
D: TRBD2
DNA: TGTGCCTGGAGTGTTAGCGGGGGGACGCCCGGAAACATTCAGTACTTC
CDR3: CAWSVSGGTPGNIQYF

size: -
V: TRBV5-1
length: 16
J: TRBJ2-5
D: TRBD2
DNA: TGCGCCAGCAGCTTGGGTCTGCGGGGGGAGGGAGAGACCCAGTACTTC
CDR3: CASSLGLRGEGETQYF

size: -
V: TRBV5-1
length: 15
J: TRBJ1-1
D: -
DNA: TGCGCCAGCAGCTTGTTCGACCCGGGGGACACTGAAGCTTTCTTT
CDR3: CASSLFDPGDTEAFF

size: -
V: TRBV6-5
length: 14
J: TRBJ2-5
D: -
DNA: TGTGCCAGCAGACTCAGGGGAAGTTCAGAGACCCAGTACTTC
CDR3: CASRLRGSSETQYF

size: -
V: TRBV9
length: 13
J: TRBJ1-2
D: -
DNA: TGTGCCAGCAGCCCGTCGCGGAACTATGGCTACACCTTC
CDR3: CASSPSRNYGYTF

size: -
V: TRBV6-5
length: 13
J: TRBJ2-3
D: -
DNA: TGTGCCAGCAGTTTTACGATTACAGATACGCAGTATTTT
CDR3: CASSFTITDTQYF

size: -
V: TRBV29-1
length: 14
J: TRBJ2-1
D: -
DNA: TGCAGCGTCGTCGACAGCAGCTCCTACAATGAGCAGTTCTTC
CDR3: CSVVDSSSYNEQFF

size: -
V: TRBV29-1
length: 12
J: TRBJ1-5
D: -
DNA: TGCAGCGTTGCAGGGGGCAATCAGCCCCAGCATTTT
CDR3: CSVAGGNQPQHF

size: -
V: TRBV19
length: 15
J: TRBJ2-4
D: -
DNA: TGTGCCAGTAGTACGTGGTCGGGTACCAAAAACATTCAGTACTTC
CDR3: CASSTWSGTKNIQYF

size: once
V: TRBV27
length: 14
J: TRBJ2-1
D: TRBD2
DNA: TGTGCCAGCAGTCTGGGACTAGCTTCCAATGAGCAGTTCTTC
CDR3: CASSLGLASNEQFF

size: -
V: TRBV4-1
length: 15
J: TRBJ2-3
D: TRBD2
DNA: TGCGCCAGCAGCCAAGAGAGCGGGACCACAGATACGCAGTATTTT
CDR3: CASSQESGTTDTQYF

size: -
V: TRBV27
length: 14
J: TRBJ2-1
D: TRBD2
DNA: TGTGCCAGCAGTTTTTCACGGGAGGGCATCAGGCAGTTCTTC
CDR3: CASSFSREGIRQFF

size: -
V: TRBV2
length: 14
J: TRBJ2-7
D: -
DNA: TGTGCCAGCAGGCAACGGACCGAGTACTACGAGCAGTACTTC
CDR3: CASRQRTEYYEQYF

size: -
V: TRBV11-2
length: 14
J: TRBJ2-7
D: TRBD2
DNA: TGTGCCAGCAGCTTAGATCAGGGACGGGAGGGACGGTACTTC
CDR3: CASSLDQGREGRYF

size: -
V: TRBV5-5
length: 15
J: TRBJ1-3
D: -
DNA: TGTGCCAGCAGCTTCACCGGGACATCTGGAAACACCATATATTTT
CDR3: CASSFTGTSGNTIYF

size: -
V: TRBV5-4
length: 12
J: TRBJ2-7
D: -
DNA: TGTGCCAGCAGCCGGGACGGGCTGAGGGAGAACTTC
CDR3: CASSRDGLRENF

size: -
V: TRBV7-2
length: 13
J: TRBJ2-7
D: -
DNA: TGTGCCAGCAGCTTACGTGGGGGGAGGGAGCAGTACTTC
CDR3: CASSLRGGREQYF

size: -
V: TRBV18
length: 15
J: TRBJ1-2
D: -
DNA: TGTGCCAGCTTCGCGGCCTCACACGGACCCTATGGCTACACCTTC
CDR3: CASFAASHGPYGYTF

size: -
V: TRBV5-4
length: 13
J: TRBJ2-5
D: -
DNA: TGTGCCAGCAGCTCCGGGACCCAAGAGACCCAGTACTTC
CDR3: CASSSGTQETQYF

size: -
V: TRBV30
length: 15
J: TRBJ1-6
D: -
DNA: TGTGCCTGGAGTGTACGGCTAGGAGTGGGTTCACCCCTCCACTTT
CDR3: CAWSVRLGVGSPLHF

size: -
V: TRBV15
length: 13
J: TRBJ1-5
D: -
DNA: TGTGCCACCAGCTATGATAGCAATCAGCCCCAGCATTTT
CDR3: CATSYDSNQPQHF